This TCR beta chain was sequenced in a study of monozygotic twins with inflammatory bowel disease. The total RNA came straight from whole blood, and T cells were not sorted beforehand. Remarks on this clonotype: Antigen unknown.

UMIs with a 6-nucleotide sample barcode were added by template switching. With the 5' RACE reads reprocessed, TCRdb shows one record per CDR3 protein and no DNA. Its table lists fewer than 550,000 distinct CDR3 sequences. Per the germline V gene, CDR1 is LGHDT and CDR2 is YNNKEL (reference sequence). The CDR3 is 14 residues long. Study results and caveats: IBD patients showed reduced TCRbeta diversity (inverse Simpson) versus healthy co-twins.

The chain joins TRBV3-1 to TRBJ1-4. The sample consisted of blood. This TCR derives from a human donor with ulcerative colitis or Crohn's disease, or a healthy co-twin of an affected twin (not recorded which). CDR3 sequence reads: CASSQEGEEGKLFF.